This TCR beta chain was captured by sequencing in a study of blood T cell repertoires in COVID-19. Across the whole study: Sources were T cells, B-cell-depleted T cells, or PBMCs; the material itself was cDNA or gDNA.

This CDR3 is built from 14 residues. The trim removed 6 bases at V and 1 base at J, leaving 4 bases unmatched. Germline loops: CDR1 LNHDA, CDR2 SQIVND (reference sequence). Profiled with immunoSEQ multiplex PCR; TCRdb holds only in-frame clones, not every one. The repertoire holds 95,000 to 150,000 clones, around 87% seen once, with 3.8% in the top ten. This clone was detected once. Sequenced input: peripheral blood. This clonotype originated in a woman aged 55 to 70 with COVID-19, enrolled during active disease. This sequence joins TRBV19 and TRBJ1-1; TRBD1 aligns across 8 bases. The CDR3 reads CASRSTGGNTEAFF. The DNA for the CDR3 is TGTGCCAGTAGGAGCACAGGGGGGAACACTGAAGCTTTCTTT.